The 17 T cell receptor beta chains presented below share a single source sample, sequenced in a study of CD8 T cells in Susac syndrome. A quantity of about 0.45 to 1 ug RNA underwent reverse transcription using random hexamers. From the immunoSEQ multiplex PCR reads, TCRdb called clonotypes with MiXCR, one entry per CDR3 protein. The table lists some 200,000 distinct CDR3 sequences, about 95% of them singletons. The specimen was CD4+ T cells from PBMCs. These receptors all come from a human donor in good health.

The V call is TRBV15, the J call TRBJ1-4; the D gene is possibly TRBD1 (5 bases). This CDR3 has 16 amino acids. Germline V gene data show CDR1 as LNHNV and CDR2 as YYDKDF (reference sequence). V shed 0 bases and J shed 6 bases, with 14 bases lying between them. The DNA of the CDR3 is TGTGCCACCAGCAGAGATTTAAGGGGTCTACATGAAAAACTGTTTTTT. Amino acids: CATSRDLRGLHEKLFF.

DNA for the CDR3: TGTGCCAGCAGCCCCCATGGAAACAATGAGCAGTTCTTC. This sequence encodes CASSPHGNNEQFF. The chain recombines TRBV12-3 or TRBV12-4 with TRBJ2-1; D ambiguous. V was cut by 6 bases and J by 5 bases, with 11 bases left in between. The CDR3 runs to 13 residues.

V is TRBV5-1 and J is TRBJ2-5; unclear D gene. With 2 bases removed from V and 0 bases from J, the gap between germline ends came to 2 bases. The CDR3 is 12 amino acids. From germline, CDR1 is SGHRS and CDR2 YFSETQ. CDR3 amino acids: CASSFNQETQYF. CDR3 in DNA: TGCGCCAGCAGCTTCAACCAAGAGACCCAGTACTTC.

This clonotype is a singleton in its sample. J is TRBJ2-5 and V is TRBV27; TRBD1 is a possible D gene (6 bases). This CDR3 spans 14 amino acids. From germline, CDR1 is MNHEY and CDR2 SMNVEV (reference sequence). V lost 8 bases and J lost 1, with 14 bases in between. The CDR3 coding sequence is TGTGCCAGCGGAACCGGGACAACCCAAGAGACCCAGTACTTC. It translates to CASGTGTTQETQYF.

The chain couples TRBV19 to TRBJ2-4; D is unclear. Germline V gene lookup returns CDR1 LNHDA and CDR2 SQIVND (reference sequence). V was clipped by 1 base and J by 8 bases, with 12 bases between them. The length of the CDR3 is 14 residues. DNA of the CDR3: TGTGCCAGTAGTATAGGGGCAGGCTCAGACATTCAGTACTTC. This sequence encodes CASSIGAGSDIQYF.

CDR3 region: CASSHTQGSYGYTF. The CDR3 DNA is TGTGCCAGCAGCCATACTCAGGGATCCTATGGCTACACCTTC. This chain links TRBV7-2 with TRBJ1-2; possible D gene TRBD1, 5 bases. This CDR3 spans 14 amino acids. Germline V lookup: CDR1 SGHTA, CDR2 FQGNSA. With 5 bases removed from V and 4 bases from J, the gap between germline ends came to 14 bases.

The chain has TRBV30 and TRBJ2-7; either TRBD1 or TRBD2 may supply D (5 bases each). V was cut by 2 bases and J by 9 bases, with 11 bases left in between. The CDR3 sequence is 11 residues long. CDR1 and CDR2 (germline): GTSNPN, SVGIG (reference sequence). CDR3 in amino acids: CAWSPRGGQYF. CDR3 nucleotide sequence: TGTGCCTGGAGTCCCCGGGGCGGGCAGTACTTC.

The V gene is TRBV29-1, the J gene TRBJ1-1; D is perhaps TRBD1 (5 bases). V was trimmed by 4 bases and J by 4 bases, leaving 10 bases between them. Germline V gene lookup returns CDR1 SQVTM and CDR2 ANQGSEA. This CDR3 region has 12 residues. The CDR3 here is CSVGGSSTEAFF. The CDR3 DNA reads TGCAGCGTTGGGGGGTCTAGCACTGAAGCTTTCTTT.

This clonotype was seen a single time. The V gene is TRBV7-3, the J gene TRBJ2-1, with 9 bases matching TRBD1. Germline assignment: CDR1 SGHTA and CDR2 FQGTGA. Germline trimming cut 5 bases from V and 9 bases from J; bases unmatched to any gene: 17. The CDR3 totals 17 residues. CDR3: CASSPSPGQGPWGEQFF. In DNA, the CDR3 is TGTGCCAGCAGCCCATCCCCCGGACAGGGGCCCTGGGGTGAGCAGTTCTTC.

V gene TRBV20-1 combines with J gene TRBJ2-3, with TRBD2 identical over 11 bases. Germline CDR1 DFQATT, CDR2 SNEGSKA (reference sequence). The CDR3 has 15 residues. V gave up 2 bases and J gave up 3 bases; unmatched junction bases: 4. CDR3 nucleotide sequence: TGCAGTGCTAGAAGCACTAGCGGGAGAACAGATACGCAGTATTTT. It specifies CSARSTSGRTDTQYF.

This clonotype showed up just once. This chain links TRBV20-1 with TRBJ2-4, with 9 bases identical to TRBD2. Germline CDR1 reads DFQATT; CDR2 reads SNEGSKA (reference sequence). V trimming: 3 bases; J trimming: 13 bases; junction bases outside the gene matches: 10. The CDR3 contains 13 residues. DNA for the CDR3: TGCAGTGCTAGTCCCCCCTTAGCGGGAGTCCAGTACTTC. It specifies CSASPPLAGVQYF.

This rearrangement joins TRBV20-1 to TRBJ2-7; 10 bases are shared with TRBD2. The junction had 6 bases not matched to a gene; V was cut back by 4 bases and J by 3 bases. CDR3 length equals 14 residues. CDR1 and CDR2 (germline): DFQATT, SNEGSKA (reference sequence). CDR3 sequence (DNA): TGCAGTGCTATTACCGGGACTAGCGACTACGAGCAGTACTTC. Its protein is CSAITGTSDYEQYF.

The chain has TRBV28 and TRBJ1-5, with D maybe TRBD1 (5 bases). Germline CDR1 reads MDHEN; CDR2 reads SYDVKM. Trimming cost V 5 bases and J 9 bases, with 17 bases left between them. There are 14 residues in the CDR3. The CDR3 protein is CASSPSSGPRPQHF. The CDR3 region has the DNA TGTGCCAGCAGTCCGTCGTCGGGGCCCAGGCCCCAGCATTTT.

CDR3 sequence: CSVGTWGRIGYTF. For the CDR3, the DNA is TGCAGCGTTGGAACTTGGGGGCGGATTGGCTACACCTTC. The V call is TRBV29-1, the J call TRBJ1-2; TRBD1 might be the D (6 bases). The germline V and J ends were trimmed by 4 bases and 7 bases, with 16 bases remaining between them. Germline V lookup: CDR1 SQVTM, CDR2 ANQGSEA. The CDR3 has 13 amino acids.

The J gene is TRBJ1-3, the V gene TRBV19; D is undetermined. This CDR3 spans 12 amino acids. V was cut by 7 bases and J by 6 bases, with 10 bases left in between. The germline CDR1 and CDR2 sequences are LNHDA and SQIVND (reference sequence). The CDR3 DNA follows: TGTGCCAGTATCTCAGATGAAAACACCATATATTTT. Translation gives CASISDENTIYF.

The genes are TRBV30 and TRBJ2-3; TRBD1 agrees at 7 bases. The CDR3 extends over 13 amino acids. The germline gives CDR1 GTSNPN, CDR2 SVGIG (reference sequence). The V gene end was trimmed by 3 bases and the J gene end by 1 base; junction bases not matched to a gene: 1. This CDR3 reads CAWRGQGTDTQYF. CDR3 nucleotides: TGTGCCTGGAGAGGACAGGGCACAGATACGCAGTATTTT.

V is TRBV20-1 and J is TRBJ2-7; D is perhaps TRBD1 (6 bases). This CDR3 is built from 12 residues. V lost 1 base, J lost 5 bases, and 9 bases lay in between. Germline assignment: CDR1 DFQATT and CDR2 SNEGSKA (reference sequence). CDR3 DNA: TGCAGTGCTAGAGGGGACACCCACGAGCAGTACTTC. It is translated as CSARGDTHEQYF.